Each of the 19 T cell receptor beta chains below was sequenced from the same sample in a study of T cell repertoires in cytomegalovirus infection. One entry per CDR3 protein results from TCRdb running MiXCR on the reads. Among 350,000 to 550,000 distinct CDR3 sequences listed, approximately 32% were seen once. Sequencing was carried out using PBMCs. The receptors stem from a human donor in good health (CMV status not recorded). Some clones in this sample may be carry-over from other donors' samples.

This clonotype was observed a single time. This could be a read error, since a much larger clone is one nucleotide away. Since the CDR3 does not end with the conserved phenylalanine or tryptophan, this likely comes from a read error. The chain carries TRBV7-2 and TRBJ2-1; 11 bases are shared with TRBD2. The V segment lost 4 bases and the J segment 4 bases; nucleotides outside the gene matches: 12. The CDR3 length is 18 residues. Germline-derived CDR1 and CDR2 are SGHTA and FQGNSA. CDR3 nucleotides: TGTGCCAGCAGCTCCCCGAGGCTAGCGGGGGGTATTTACAATGAGCAGTTCTTA. Protein sequence: CASSSPRLAGGIYNEQFL.

Note on this clonotype: A much larger clone differs from this one at a single base, so this may be a read error. The J gene is TRBJ2-1, the V gene TRBV6-8; 10 bases are shared with TRBD2. The CDR3 is made up of 16 amino acids. With V trimmed by 5 bases and J by 9 bases, 13 bases remained unmatched. CDR1 is MNHGY and CDR2 is SAAAGT in the germline V gene. CDR3 in amino acids: CASSGLTSGLGTEQFF. As DNA, the CDR3 is TGTGCCAGCAGTGGATTGACTAGCGGGCTGGGGACTGAGCAGTTCTTC.

This clonotype was seen repeatedly, ten times or more. The V call is TRBV7-2, the J call TRBJ2-3, with 8 positions matching TRBD2. The CDR3 is 15 amino acids. CDR1 SGHTA and CDR2 FQGNSA come from the germline V gene. J lost 2 bases, V lost 4 bases, and 5 bases had no gene match. CDR3 coding DNA: TGTGCCAGCAGCTCTGGACTAGCAGTCACAGATACGCAGTATTTT. This codes for CASSSGLAVTDTQYF.

As for this clonotype: This may arise from a read error, as a much more abundant clone is one base away. This rearrangement joins TRBV7-2 to TRBJ1-1, with D maybe TRBD1 (5 bases). V lost 6 bases and J lost 4, with 15 bases in between. This CDR3 has 14 residues. CDR1 SGHTA and CDR2 FQGNSA come from the germline V gene. The CDR3 here is CASSRGEMGTEAFF. CDR3 nucleotide sequence: TGTGCCAGCAGTCGGGGGGAGATGGGCACTGAAGCTTTCTTT.

This clonotype was found many times. CDR3 loop: CSASSTGGLVETQYF. The DNA for the CDR3 is TGCAGTGCTAGTAGTACAGGGGGCTTGGTGGAGACCCAGTACTTC. The rearrangement links TRBV20-1 to TRBJ2-5, with TRBD1 identical over 9 bases. The CDR3 length is 15 residues. Trimming at V came to 3 bases and at J to 5 bases, leaving 10 bases not matched to a gene. Germline-derived CDR1 and CDR2 are DFQATT and SNEGSKA (reference sequence).

This clonotype has ten or more counts. The chain links TRBV7-9 to TRBJ1-1, with 7 positions matching TRBD1. The CDR3 sequence is 13 residues long. Germline V lookup: CDR1 SEHNR, CDR2 FQNEAQ (reference sequence). V lost 5 bases, J lost 6 bases, and 6 bases stayed unmatched. The CDR3 nucleotides read TGTGCCAGCAGCGATACAGGGGATTCTGAAGCTTTCTTT. This codes for CASSDTGDSEAFF.

Ten or more counts support this clonotype. The chain carries TRBV7-9 and TRBJ2-3; no reliable D call. Trimming left V 2 bases short and J 0 bases short, with 12 bases between. Germline V lookup: CDR1 SEHNR, CDR2 FQNEAQ (reference sequence). The CDR3 totals 16 residues. Written as DNA, the CDR3 is TGTGCCAGCAGCTTATATGACTCTCCGAGCACAGATACGCAGTATTTT. The encoded protein is CASSLYDSPSTDTQYF.

This clonotype was picked up one time. This chain connects TRBV25-1 to TRBJ1-4; 7 bases map to TRBD1. This CDR3 has 17 amino acids. J gave up 2 bases and V 4 bases, and 10 bases lay outside the gene matches. Germline V gene data show CDR1 as MGHDK and CDR2 as SYGVNS. The chain's CDR3 is CASSGKTGRPTNEKLFF. In nucleotides, the CDR3 is TGTGCCAGCAGTGGAAAGACAGGGCGGCCGACTAATGAAAAACTGTTTTTT.

The rearrangement joins TRBV19 to TRBJ1-2; D remains ambiguous. Trimming shortened V by 3 bases and J by 2 bases, and 10 bases separated the two germline ends. The germline gives CDR1 LNHDA, CDR2 SQIVND (reference sequence). CDR3 length equals 14 residues. CDR3 sequence reads: CASSMQVNNYGYTF. The CDR3 DNA is TGTGCCAGTAGTATGCAGGTGAACAACTATGGCTACACCTTC.

For this clonotype: One end of the junction is discordant with germline, which a read error may explain. The rearrangement links TRBV2 to TRBJ2-7; 7 positions match TRBD2. This CDR3 region has 15 residues. Germline CDR1 SNHLY, CDR2 FYNNEI. CDR3 sequence reads: CASSPSSGLSYKQYF. CDR3 bases: TGTGCCAGCAGTCCCAGTAGCGGGTTATCCTACAAGCAGTACTTC.

V usage is TRBV7-2 and J usage is TRBJ2-5; possibly TRBD1 for D (6 bases). The germline CDR1 and CDR2 sequences are SGHTA and FQGNSA. Deletions cut 5 bases from V and 4 bases from J, with 14 bases between. This CDR3 is built from 14 residues. CDR3 amino acids: CASSTPGVGETQYF. The CDR3 region has the DNA TGTGCCAGCAGCACCCCAGGGGTTGGAGAGACCCAGTACTTC.

This clonotype was seen more than once but under ten times. The V gene is TRBV5-1, the J gene TRBJ2-3; no clear D. Trimming pared 0 bases from V and 0 bases from J, leaving 11 bases between. Germline CDR1 reads SGHRS; CDR2 reads YFSETQ. This CDR3 is built from 16 residues. The CDR3 here is CASSLVPRASTDTQYF. The DNA of the CDR3 is TGCGCCAGCAGCTTGGTTCCTAGAGCCAGCACAGATACGCAGTATTTT.

The chain joins TRBV28 to TRBJ1-2; D is possibly TRBD1 (5 bases). Germline loops: CDR1 MDHEN, CDR2 SYDVKM. The CDR3 spans 12 residues. V was clipped by 6 bases and J by 5 bases, with 10 bases between them. This CDR3 is CASRLRAYGYTF. The CDR3 nucleotides read TGTGCCAGCAGACTCAGGGCATATGGCTACACCTTC.

This clonotype was counted only a few times. The chain uses TRBV28 and TRBJ2-5; no firm D call. Per germline, CDR1 MDHEN and CDR2 SYDVKM. The ends were cut back, 5 bases at V and 1 base at J, with 11 bases in the middle. There are 14 residues in the CDR3. The CDR3 reads CASSLPRLQETQYF. CDR3 nucleotides: TGTGCCAGCAGTCTACCGCGGCTCCAAGAGACCCAGTACTTC. Full variable domain (remainder filled in from reference TRBV28 and TRBJ2-5): DVKVTQSSRYLVKRTGEKVFLECVQDMDHENMFWYRQDPGLGLRLIYFSYDVKMKEKGDIPEGYSVSREKKERFSLILESASTNQTSMYLCASSLPRLQETQYFGPGTRLLVL.

In its sample, this clonotype was seen a few times. The chain is built from TRBV13 and TRBJ1-1; D gene unclear. V dropped 4 bases and J dropped 7 bases, with 19 bases sitting between them. From germline, CDR1 is PRHDT and CDR2 FYEKMQ (reference sequence). The CDR3 has 15 amino acids. In nucleotides, the CDR3 is TGTGCCAGCAGCTCCCCTTCTAGGGCGAATTATGAAGCTTTCTTT. Its translation is CASSSPSRANYEAFF.

This clonotype has at least ten counts. This sequence joins TRBV7-2 and TRBJ2-7; D ambiguous. The CDR3 covers 15 residues. Trimming shortened V by 4 bases and J by 6 bases, and 19 bases separated the two germline ends. The germline V gene encodes CDR1 SGHTA and CDR2 FQGNSA. The CDR3 nucleotides are TGTGCCAGCAGCTATACATCTTTGGGGTCCAGCGAGCAGTACTTC. Translating gives CASSYTSLGSSEQYF.

The chain has TRBV5-1 and TRBJ2-1; 8 bases line up with TRBD2. V lost 3 bases to trimming and J lost 6 bases; unmatched junction nucleotides: 8. The CDR3 spans 15 residues. Looked up from germline, CDR1 is SGHRS and CDR2 is YFSETQ. This chain's CDR3 is CASSSGGGIPNEQFF. CDR3 DNA sequence: TGCGCCAGCAGCTCGGGCGGGGGGATCCCCAATGAGCAGTTCTTC.

This chain links TRBV7-3 with TRBJ2-1; TRBD1 might be the D (6 bases). Per germline, CDR1 SGHTA and CDR2 FQGTGA. V was pared by 1 base and J by 10 bases, with 11 bases between. The CDR3 has 13 amino acids. CDR3 loop: CASSLIGGREQFF. The CDR3, as DNA: TGTGCCAGCAGCTTAATAGGGGGTCGCGAGCAGTTCTTC.

This clonotype has just a few counts. The chain uses TRBV11-2 and TRBJ2-1; 8 positions agree with TRBD2. J was trimmed by 5 bases and V by 8 bases; bases with no gene match: 8. The CDR3 covers 14 residues. The germline CDR1 and CDR2 sequences are SGHAT and FQNNGV. CDR3 region: CASHTGTRNNEQFF. CDR3 nucleotide sequence: TGTGCCAGCCATACCGGGACTAGAAACAATGAGCAGTTCTTC.